This T cell receptor beta chain came from a study of cytomegalovirus exposure and HLA in healthy donors. Study context: The same platform used for the approximately 670 first-cohort repertoires was also used for the 95 to 150 validation repertoires, as a later analysis reported. General study points: It was reported that the classifier diagnosed cytomegalovirus status with high specificity and sensitivity in both the original and validation cohorts. Cytomegalovirus-associated TCR beta chains were listed, numbering 150 to 200. Usually a TCR sequence was rare, but some public TCRs were found in many donors.

Note on this clone: Its antigen remains unidentified.

Sequencing was performed with immunoSEQ multiplex PCR; in TCRdb, only in-frame clones are kept and a portion is missing. The sample consists of about 95,000 clones, 85% of them appearing once. Trimming cost V 0 bases and J 3 bases; bases outside gene matches: 12. CDR3 length: 19 amino acids. Germline loops: CDR1 SGHTA, CDR2 FQGTGA. This sequence joins TRBV7-3 and TRBJ2-2; 8 nucleotides match TRBD1. This sequence was found in a man between 18 and 35 years old in good health and CMV-seropositive. Material: PBMCs. CDR3 sequence: CASSLTAHSPGQDTGELFF. CDR3 nucleotide sequence: TGTGCCAGCAGCTTAACTGCCCACTCTCCGGGACAGGACACCGGGGAGCTGTTTTTT.